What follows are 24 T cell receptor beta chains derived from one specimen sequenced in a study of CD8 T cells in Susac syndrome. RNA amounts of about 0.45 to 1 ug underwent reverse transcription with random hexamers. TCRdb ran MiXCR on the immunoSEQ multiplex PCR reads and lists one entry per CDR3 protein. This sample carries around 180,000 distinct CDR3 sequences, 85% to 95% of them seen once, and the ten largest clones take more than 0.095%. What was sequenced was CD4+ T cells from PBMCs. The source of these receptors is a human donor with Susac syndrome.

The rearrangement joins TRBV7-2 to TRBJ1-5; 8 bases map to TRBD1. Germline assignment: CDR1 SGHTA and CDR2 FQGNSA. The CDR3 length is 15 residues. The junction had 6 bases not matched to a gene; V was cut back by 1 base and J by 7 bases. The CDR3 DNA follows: TGTGCCAGCAGCTTAGATTCAGGGGGCGGACAGCCCCAGCATTTT. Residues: CASSLDSGGGQPQHF.

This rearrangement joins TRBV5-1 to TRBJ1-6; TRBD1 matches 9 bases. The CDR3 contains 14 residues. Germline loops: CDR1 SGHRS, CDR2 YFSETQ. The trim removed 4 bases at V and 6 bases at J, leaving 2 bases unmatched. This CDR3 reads CASSGDRVNSPLHF. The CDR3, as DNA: TGCGCCAGCAGCGGGGACAGGGTTAATTCACCCCTCCACTTT.

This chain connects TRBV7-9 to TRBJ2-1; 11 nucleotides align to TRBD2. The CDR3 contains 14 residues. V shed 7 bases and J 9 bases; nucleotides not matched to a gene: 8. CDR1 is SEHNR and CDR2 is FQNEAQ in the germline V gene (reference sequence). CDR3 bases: TGTGCCAGCACCGCACTAGCGGGGGTGGTTGAGCAGTTCTTC. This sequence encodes CASTALAGVVEQFF.

CDR3 DNA sequence: TGCGCCAGCAGCCCAACCGGGACAGATAATTCACCCCTCCACTTT. It codes for CASSPTGTDNSPLHF. This sequence joins TRBV5-1 and TRBJ1-6; 7 nucleotides align to TRBD1. The CDR3 contains 15 residues. With V trimmed by 4 bases and J by 5 bases, 6 bases remained unmatched. Per the germline V gene, CDR1 is SGHRS and CDR2 is YFSETQ.

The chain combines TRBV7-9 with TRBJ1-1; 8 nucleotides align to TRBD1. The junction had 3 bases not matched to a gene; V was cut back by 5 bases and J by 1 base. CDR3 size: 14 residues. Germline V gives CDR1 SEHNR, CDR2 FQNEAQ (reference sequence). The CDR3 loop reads CASSTDRENTEAFF. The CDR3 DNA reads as TGTGCCAGCAGCACGGACAGGGAGAACACTGAAGCTTTCTTT.

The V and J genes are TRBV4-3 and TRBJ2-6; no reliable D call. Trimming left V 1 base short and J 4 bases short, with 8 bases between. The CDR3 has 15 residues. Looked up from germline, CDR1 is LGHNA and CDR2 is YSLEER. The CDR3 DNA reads TGCGCCAGCAGCCAAGTGGGTAACGGGGCCAACGTCCTGACTTTC. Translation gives CASSQVGNGANVLTF.

The chain's CDR3 is CASSQGRNEGYTF. The DNA for the CDR3 is TGTGCCAGCAGCCAGGGCCGTAACGAGGGCTACACCTTC. This chain links TRBV3-1 with TRBJ1-2, with D unclear. The germline CDR1 and CDR2 sequences are LGHDT and YNNKEL (reference sequence). Deletions cut 3 bases from V and 8 bases from J, with 13 bases between. The CDR3 length is 13 residues.

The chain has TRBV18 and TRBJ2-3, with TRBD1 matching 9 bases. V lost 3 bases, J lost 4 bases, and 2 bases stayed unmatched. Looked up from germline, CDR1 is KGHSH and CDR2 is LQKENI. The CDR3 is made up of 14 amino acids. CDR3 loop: CASSPDRGPDTQYF. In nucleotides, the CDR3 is TGTGCCAGCTCACCGGACAGGGGCCCAGATACGCAGTATTTT.

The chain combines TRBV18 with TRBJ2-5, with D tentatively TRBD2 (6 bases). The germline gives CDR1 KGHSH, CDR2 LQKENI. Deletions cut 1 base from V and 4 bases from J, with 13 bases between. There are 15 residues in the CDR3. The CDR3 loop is CASSPQGGDPETQYF. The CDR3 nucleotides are TGTGCCAGCTCACCACAAGGCGGGGACCCAGAGACCCAGTACTTC.

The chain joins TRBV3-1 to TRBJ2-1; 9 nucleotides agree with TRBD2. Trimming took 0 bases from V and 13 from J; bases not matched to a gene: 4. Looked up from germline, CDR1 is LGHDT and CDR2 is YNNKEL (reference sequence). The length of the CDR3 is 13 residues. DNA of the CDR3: TGTGCCAGCAGCCAAGATCGGACTAGCGTTCAGTTCTTC. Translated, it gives CASSQDRTSVQFF.

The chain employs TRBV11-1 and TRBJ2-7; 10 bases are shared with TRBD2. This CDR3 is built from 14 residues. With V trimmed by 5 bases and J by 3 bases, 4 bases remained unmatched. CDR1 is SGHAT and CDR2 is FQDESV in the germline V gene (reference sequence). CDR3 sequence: CASSPGTSVYEQYF. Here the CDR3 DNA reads TGTGCCAGCAGCCCCGGGACTAGCGTCTACGAGCAGTACTTC.

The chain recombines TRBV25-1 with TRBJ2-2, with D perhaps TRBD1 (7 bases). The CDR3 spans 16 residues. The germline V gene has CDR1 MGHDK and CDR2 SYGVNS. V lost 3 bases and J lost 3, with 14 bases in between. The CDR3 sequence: CASSDQSRGDTGELFF. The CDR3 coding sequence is TGTGCCAGCAGTGACCAGTCCAGGGGGGACACCGGGGAGCTGTTTTTT.

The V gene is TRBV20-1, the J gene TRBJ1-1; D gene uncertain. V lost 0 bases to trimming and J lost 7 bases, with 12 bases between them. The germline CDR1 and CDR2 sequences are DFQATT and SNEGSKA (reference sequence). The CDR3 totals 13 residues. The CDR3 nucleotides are TGCAGTGCTAGAGAAGCGGTGTTTCGTGAAGCTTTCTTT. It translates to CSAREAVFREAFF.

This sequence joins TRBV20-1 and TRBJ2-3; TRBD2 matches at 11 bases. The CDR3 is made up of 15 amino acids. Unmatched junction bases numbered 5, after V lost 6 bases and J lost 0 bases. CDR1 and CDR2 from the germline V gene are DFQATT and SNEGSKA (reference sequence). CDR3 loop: CSALGTSGSTDTQYF. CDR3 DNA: TGCAGTGCCCTAGGGACTAGCGGAAGCACAGATACGCAGTATTTT.

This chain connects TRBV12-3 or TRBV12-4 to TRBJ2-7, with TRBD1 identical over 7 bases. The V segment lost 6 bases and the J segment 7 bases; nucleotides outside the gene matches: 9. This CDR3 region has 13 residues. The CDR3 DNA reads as TGTGCCAGCAGACTAGGGGGCTGGGGTGAGCAGTACTTC. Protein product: CASRLGGWGEQYF.

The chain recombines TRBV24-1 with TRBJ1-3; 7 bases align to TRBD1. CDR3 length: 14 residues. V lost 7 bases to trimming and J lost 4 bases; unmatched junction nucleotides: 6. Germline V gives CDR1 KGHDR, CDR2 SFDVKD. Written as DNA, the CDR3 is TGTGCCACCAGGACAGGGTTCGGAGGAAACACCATATATTTT. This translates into CATRTGFGGNTIYF.

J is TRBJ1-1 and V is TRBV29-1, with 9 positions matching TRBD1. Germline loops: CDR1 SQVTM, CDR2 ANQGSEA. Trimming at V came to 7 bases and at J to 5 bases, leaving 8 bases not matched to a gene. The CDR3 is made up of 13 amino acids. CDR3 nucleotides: TGCAGCGCCGGACAGGGGAAAAGAACTGAAGCTTTCTTT. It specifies CSAGQGKRTEAFF.

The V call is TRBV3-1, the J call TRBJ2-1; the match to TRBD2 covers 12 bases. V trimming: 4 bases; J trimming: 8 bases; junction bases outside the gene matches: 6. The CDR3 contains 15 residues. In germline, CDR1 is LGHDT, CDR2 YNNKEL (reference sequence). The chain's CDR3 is CASSPLAGGFDEQFF. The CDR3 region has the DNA TGTGCCAGCAGCCCCCTAGCGGGGGGGTTTGATGAGCAGTTCTTC.

The CDR3 spells CASSLVQSQSVFYGYTF. CDR3 DNA: TGTGCCAGCAGCTTAGTGCAGAGTCAGTCAGTATTCTATGGCTACACCTTC. The V and J genes are TRBV7-2 and TRBJ1-2; D gene ambiguous. V was cut by 1 base and J by 4 bases, with 19 bases left in between. CDR3 length equals 17 residues. Germline CDR1 is SGHTA and CDR2 is FQGNSA.

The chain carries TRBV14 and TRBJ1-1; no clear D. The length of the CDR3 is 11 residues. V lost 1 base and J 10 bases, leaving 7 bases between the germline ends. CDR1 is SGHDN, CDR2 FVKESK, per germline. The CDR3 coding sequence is TGTGCCAGCAGCCAAGGGAGACTAGCTTTCTTT. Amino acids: CASSQGRLAFF.

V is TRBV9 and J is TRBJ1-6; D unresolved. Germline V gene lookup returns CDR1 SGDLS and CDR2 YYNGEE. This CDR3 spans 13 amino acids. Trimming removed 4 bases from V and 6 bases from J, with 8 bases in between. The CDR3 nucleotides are TGTGCCAGCAGCCCAAGATTTAATTCACCCCTCCACTTT. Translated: CASSPRFNSPLHF.

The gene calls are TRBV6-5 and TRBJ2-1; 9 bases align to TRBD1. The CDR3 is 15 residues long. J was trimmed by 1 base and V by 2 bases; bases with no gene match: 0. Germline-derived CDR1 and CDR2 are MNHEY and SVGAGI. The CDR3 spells CASSYDRGSYNEQFF. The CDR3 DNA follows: TGTGCCAGCAGTTACGACAGGGGGTCCTACAATGAGCAGTTCTTC.

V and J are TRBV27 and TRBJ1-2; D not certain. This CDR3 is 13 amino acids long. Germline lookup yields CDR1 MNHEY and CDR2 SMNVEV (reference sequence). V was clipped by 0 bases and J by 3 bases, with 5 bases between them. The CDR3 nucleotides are TGTGCCAGCAGTTTATCACCATACTATGGCTACACCTTC. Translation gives CASSLSPYYGYTF.

The CDR3 protein is CSVPGKGNTEAFF. The CDR3 nucleotides read TGCAGCGTCCCTGGGAAGGGGAACACTGAAGCTTTCTTT. The rearrangement links TRBV29-1 to TRBJ1-1; no clear D. Germline V gene sequence: CDR1 SQVTM, CDR2 ANQGSEA. V was pared by 6 bases and J by 1 base, with 12 bases between. The CDR3 length is 13 residues.